Sequencing of this T cell receptor (beta chain) was carried out in a study of Tregs in tolerant kidney transplant recipients. Regarding the study as a whole: Biological reproducibility was not directly addressed, but technical replication error appeared minimal. The small number of patients limits these findings pending further validation.

Concerning this clone itself: Antigen: not known.

The repertoire was sequenced with immunoSEQ multiplex PCR; TCRdb's copy has only in-frame clones and lacks some. The repertoire holds 200,000 to 300,000 clones, with 80% to 85% as singletons. The sequence came from a human donor in good health. Sample: CD4+ T cells from blood.

The CDR3 coding sequence is TGTGCCAGCAGTGAAGTGGGGACTAGCTACGAGCAGTACTTC. This codes for CASSEVGTSYEQYF. The chain joins TRBV6-5 to TRBJ2-7; 8 bases align to TRBD2. Germline V CDR1 and CDR2: MNHEY, SVGAGI. The ends lost 5 bases at V and 3 bases at J; junction bases unmatched: 6. This CDR3 has 14 residues.